A single sample is the source of the 23 T cell receptor beta chains below, sequenced in a study of early T cells in non-severe SARS-CoV-2 infection (dated by TCRdb to about 2021). To prepare the library, 5' RACE was applied. The instrument was a NextSeq 500. The public sequencing data were trimmed at Q25 with fastp and processed into clonotypes with MiXCR by TCRdb, which kept only in-frame beta chains. A single entry per CDR3 protein holds the most common genes and DNA from its merged rows. The sample table lists 75,000 to 80,000 distinct CDR3 sequences, about 9.6% of them with a count of one. The ten biggest clones cover roughly 4.8% of the sample. The sample was whole blood. The receptor source for this set is an adult who was a healthcare worker with PCR-confirmed SARS-CoV-2 infection or an uninfected control (not recorded which).

This chain connects TRBV18 to TRBJ2-7, with D possibly being TRBD1 (7 bases). The CDR3 is 13 residues long. Looked up from germline, CDR1 is KGHSH and CDR2 is LQKENI. The ends were cut back, 3 bases at V and 6 bases at J, with 12 bases in the middle. CDR3: CASSPGGTAEQYF. CDR3 in DNA: TGTGCCAGCTCACCCGGAGGGACAGCCGAGCAGTACTTC.

The rearrangement links TRBV7-9 to TRBJ1-4; 8 positions agree with TRBD1. The J segment lost 0 bases and the V segment lost 3 bases, leaving 12 bases of the junction unmatched. This CDR3 has 19 amino acids. From germline, CDR1 is SEHNR and CDR2 FQNEAQ (reference sequence). In DNA form, the CDR3 reads TGTGCCAGCAGCTTCTTGACAGGGGACCTTTTTGCAACTAATGAAAAACTGTTTTTT. Amino acids: CASSFLTGDLFATNEKLFF. The variable domain in full, completed from reference TRBV7-9 and TRBJ1-4, reads DTGVSQNPRHKITKRGQNVTFRCDPISEHNRLYWYRQTLGQGPEFLTYFQNEAQLEKSRLLSDRFSAERPKGSFSTLEIQRTEQGDSAMYLCASSFLTGDLFATNEKLFFGSGTQLSVL.

This clonotype has more than one count but fewer than ten. The V call is TRBV6-2 or TRBV6-3, the J call TRBJ2-3; the D gene could be TRBD1 or TRBD2 (6 bases each). The CDR3 is 15 residues long. Germline CDR1 is MNHEY and CDR2 is SVGEGT. V lost 4 bases and J lost 6, with 17 bases in between. DNA for the CDR3: TGTGCCAGCAGTTTCGAGGGGGGTCCATGGGATACGCAGTATTTT. This codes for CASSFEGGPWDTQYF.

This clonotype occurred a few times. The CDR3 coding sequence is TGTGCCAGCATGTCGGAGATCACAGATACGCAGTATTTT. This translates into CASMSEITDTQYF. The rearrangement joins TRBV2 to TRBJ2-3; no firm D call. Germline V gene sequence: CDR1 SNHLY, CDR2 FYNNEI. The germline V and J ends were trimmed by 7 bases and 2 bases, with 10 bases remaining between them. There are 13 residues in the CDR3.

There are many counts of this clonotype. The V gene is TRBV12-3 or TRBV12-4, the J gene TRBJ2-5; TRBD1 might be the D (6 bases). The CDR3 has 14 amino acids. The V end lost 5 bases, the J end lost 2 bases, and 12 bases lay between the germline ends. Here the CDR3 reads CASSALDRQETQYF. The CDR3 bases are TGTGCCAGCAGTGCTTTGGACAGACAAGAGACCCAGTACTTC.

This clonotype appeared many times. CDR3 sequence: CASETESVYGYTF. The CDR3 DNA reads TGTGCCAGCGAAACTGAAAGCGTCTATGGCTACACCTTC. The chain is built from TRBV28 and TRBJ1-2, with D hard to call. Trimming removed 8 bases from V and 4 bases from J, with 14 bases in between. Germline V CDR1 and CDR2: MDHEN, SYDVKM. The CDR3 has 13 amino acids.

The V call is TRBV10-1, the J call TRBJ2-1; D is possibly TRBD1 (5 bases). Germline V gives CDR1 WNHNN, CDR2 SYGVQD (reference sequence). The CDR3 sequence is 13 residues long. With 6 bases removed from V and 5 bases from J, the gap between germline ends came to 11 bases. In DNA, the CDR3 is TGCGCCAGCAGGAAAACAGGCGACAATGAGCAGTTCTTC. The encoded protein is CASRKTGDNEQFF.

The rearrangement links TRBV27 to TRBJ1-6, with D unclear. Per germline, CDR1 MNHEY and CDR2 SMNVEV (reference sequence). V dropped 6 bases and J dropped 0 bases, with 0 bases sitting between them. The CDR3 runs 12 residues. The CDR3 here is CASSSYNSPLHF. In DNA form, the CDR3 reads TGTGCCAGCAGCTCCTATAATTCACCCCTCCACTTT.

This clonotype has at least ten counts. The chain links TRBV6-2 or TRBV6-3 to TRBJ1-1; 9 bases are shared with TRBD1. The CDR3 covers 16 residues. The germline V gene has CDR1 MNHEY and CDR2 SVGEGT. J was trimmed by 0 bases and V by 4 bases; bases with no gene match: 6. The CDR3 is CASSSPGQGLNTEAFF. The CDR3 DNA reads as TGTGCCAGCAGTTCACCGGGACAGGGCCTGAACACTGAAGCTTTCTTT.

This clonotype was counted ten times or more. This chain uses TRBV5-1 with TRBJ2-2, with TRBD2 matching over 10 bases. The ends lost 0 bases at V and 4 bases at J; junction bases unmatched: 0. The CDR3 totals 15 residues. The germline gives CDR1 SGHRS, CDR2 YFSETQ. The chain's CDR3 is CASSLGTSGTGELFF. CDR3 in DNA: TGCGCCAGCAGCTTGGGGACTAGCGGCACCGGGGAGCTGTTTTTT.

This clonotype was recorded only once. This sequence may be a read error, since a much larger clone differs from it by one base. Because it lacks the conserved phenylalanine or tryptophan at the end, this CDR3 is likely a read error. The chain joins TRBV6-5 to TRBJ2-3; unclear D gene. Germline CDR1 reads MNHEY; CDR2 reads SVGAGI. This CDR3 contains 14 residues. V lost 5 bases to trimming and J lost 4 bases, with 13 bases between them. The CDR3 sequence: CASSRSQRADTQYL. The CDR3 region has the DNA TGTGCCAGCAGTCGGTCCCAGCGCGCAGATACGCAGTATTTA.

At least ten counts were recorded for this clonotype. CDR3 nucleotide sequence: TGTGCCACCAGTGCCTCAGGGTATAGCAATCAGCCCCAGCATTTT. Translated: CATSASGYSNQPQHF. V gene TRBV24-1 combines with J gene TRBJ1-5; TRBD1 is a possible D gene (5 bases). Germline lookup yields CDR1 KGHDR and CDR2 SFDVKD. V lost 5 bases and J 0 bases, leaving 10 bases between the germline ends. This CDR3 has 15 residues.

This clonotype was seen at least ten times. The chain carries TRBV24-1 and TRBJ1-5, with 7 bases aligning to TRBD1. CDR1 and CDR2 (germline): KGHDR, SFDVKD. The CDR3 is 13 residues long. J gave up 3 bases and V 9 bases, and 4 bases lay outside the gene matches. CDR3 nucleotides: TGTGCCACCCGCGACAGGGTCAATCAGCCCCAGCATTTT. Its protein product is CATRDRVNQPQHF.

This clonotype was observed a handful of times. The chain recombines TRBV28 with TRBJ2-6; tentatively, D is TRBD1 (6 bases). Deletions cut 1 base from V and 0 bases from J, with 10 bases between. The length of the CDR3 is 17 residues. The germline V gene has CDR1 MDHEN and CDR2 SYDVKM. CDR3 region: CASSLSGHRSGANVLTF. The CDR3 DNA reads as TGTGCCAGCAGTTTATCGGGACACCGCTCTGGGGCCAACGTCCTGACTTTC. Filled out from reference TRBV28 and TRBJ2-6, the complete variable domain reads DVKVTQSSRYLVKRTGEKVFLECVQDMDHENMFWYRQDPGLGLRLIYFSYDVKMKEKGDIPEGYSVSREKKERFSLILESASTNQTSMYLCASSLSGHRSGANVLTFGAGSRLTVL.

V is TRBV28 and J is TRBJ1-1, with D unresolved. Trimming removed 3 bases at V and 0 bases at J, with 11 bases between. CDR1 is MDHEN and CDR2 is SYDVKM in the germline V gene. The CDR3 runs 15 residues. The CDR3 protein is CASSFGRLLNTEAFF. The CDR3 bases are TGTGCCAGCAGTTTCGGCCGGCTTTTGAACACTGAAGCTTTCTTT. Full variable domain (missing parts from reference TRBV28 and TRBJ1-1): DVKVTQSSRYLVKRTGEKVFLECVQDMDHENMFWYRQDPGLGLRLIYFSYDVKMKEKGDIPEGYSVSREKKERFSLILESASTNQTSMYLCASSFGRLLNTEAFFGQGTRLTVV.

The table lists this clonotype with many counts. The V call is TRBV11-2, the J call TRBJ2-7; the D is unclear. Germline V gene lookup returns CDR1 SGHAT and CDR2 FQNNGV. The CDR3 length is 11 residues. V shed 5 bases and J shed 6 bases, with 8 bases lying between them. In DNA, the CDR3 is TGTGCCAGCAGCCAAGGACCCGAGCAGTACTTC. Translating gives CASSQGPEQYF.

This clonotype was counted a few times. The genes are TRBV5-1 and TRBJ2-5; TRBD2 matches at 8 bases. The CDR3 loop spans 16 amino acids. The junction had 13 bases not matched to a gene; V was cut back by 5 bases and J by 4 bases. Germline V gives CDR1 SGHRS, CDR2 YFSETQ. The CDR3 loop reads CASRHISAGGIETQYF. The CDR3 nucleotides read TGCGCCAGCAGGCACATCTCCGCGGGAGGCATAGAGACCCAGTACTTC.

This clonotype was picked up many times. The CDR3 bases are TGCAGTGTCGGAGTGGAGGCTTTCTTT. Translated, it gives CSVGVEAFF. The V gene is TRBV20-1, the J gene TRBJ1-1; D gene uncertain. The CDR3 consists of 9 residues. Trimming stripped 7 bases from V and 11 bases from J, with 11 bases between. Germline assignment: CDR1 DFQATT and CDR2 SNEGSKA (reference sequence).

The rearrangement links TRBV13 to TRBJ2-3, with D tentatively TRBD2 (6 bases). This CDR3 has 18 amino acids. V was trimmed by 2 bases and J by 2 bases, leaving 20 bases between them. Germline CDR1 PRHDT, CDR2 FYEKMQ (reference sequence). For the CDR3, the DNA is TGTGCCAGCAGCTTACCCCCGCTGAGGGGAGGAACCACAGATACGCAGTATTTT. Encoded protein: CASSLPPLRGGTTDTQYF.

The rearrangement joins TRBV20-1 to TRBJ1-5; D might be TRBD1 (6 bases). CDR1 DFQATT and CDR2 SNEGSKA come from the germline V gene (reference sequence). The V end lost 1 base, the J end lost 2 bases, and 6 bases lay between the germline ends. This CDR3 contains 13 residues. Written as DNA, the CDR3 is TGCAGTGCTAGAGGACAGGGCAATCAGCCCCAGCATTTT. Its translation: CSARGQGNQPQHF.

This clonotype has at least ten counts. The rearrangement joins TRBV13 to TRBJ2-7; possibly TRBD1 for D (6 bases). Germline assignment: CDR1 PRHDT and CDR2 FYEKMQ (reference sequence). The CDR3 covers 17 residues. With 3 bases removed from V and 4 bases from J, the gap between germline ends came to 22 bases. Here the CDR3 reads CASSFRGPTISQYEQYF. The CDR3 DNA reads as TGTGCCAGCAGCTTCAGGGGACCGACTATCTCACAATACGAGCAGTACTTC.

This clonotype occurred a few times. The CDR3 bases are TGCAGTGCTAGTAGACAGTCAATCTACGAGCAGTACTTC. It translates to CSASRQSIYEQYF. The V and J genes are TRBV20-1 and TRBJ2-7; D possibly corresponds to TRBD1 (5 bases). CDR3 length: 13 amino acids. From germline, CDR1 is DFQATT and CDR2 SNEGSKA (reference sequence). Trimming took 3 bases from V and 3 from J, leaving 12 bases between them.

The chain joins TRBV14 to TRBJ2-1; 9 bases map to TRBD2. Germline V CDR1 and CDR2: SGHDN, FVKESK. V shed 6 bases and J 6 bases; nucleotides not matched to a gene: 9. The CDR3 is made up of 15 amino acids. In nucleotides, the CDR3 is TGTGCCAGCAGGGGATGGCGGGAGGGCCTCAATGAGCAGTTCTTC. Its translation is CASRGWREGLNEQFF.